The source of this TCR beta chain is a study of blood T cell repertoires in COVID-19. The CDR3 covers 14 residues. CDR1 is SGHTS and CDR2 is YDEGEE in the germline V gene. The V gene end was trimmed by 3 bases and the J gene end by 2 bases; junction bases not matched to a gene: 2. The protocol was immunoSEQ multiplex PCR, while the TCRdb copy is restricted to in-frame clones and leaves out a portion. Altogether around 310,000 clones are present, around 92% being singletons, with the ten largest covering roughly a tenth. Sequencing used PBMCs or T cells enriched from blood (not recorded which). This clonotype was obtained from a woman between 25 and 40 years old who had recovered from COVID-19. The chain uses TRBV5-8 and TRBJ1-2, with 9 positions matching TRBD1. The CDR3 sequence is CASSWDRENYGYTF. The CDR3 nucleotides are TGTGCCAGCAGCTGGGACAGGGAAAACTATGGCTACACCTTC.